The 29 T cell receptor beta chains below were found in one sample sequenced in a study of T cell responses to AZD1222 COVID-19 vaccine. The method was immunoSEQ multiplex PCR; TCRdb's version includes in-frame clones alone and lacks a portion of them. The table has 95,000 to 130,000 clones, roughly 93% seen once. This material consisted of peripheral blood, taken on day 0 of AZD1222 vaccination. The receptors were sampled from an adult in good health.

CDR3 loop: CASSLDSYEQYF. The CDR3 nucleotides read TGCGCCAGCAGCCTAGACAGCTACGAGCAGTACTTC. The V and J genes are TRBV4-1 and TRBJ2-7, with D maybe TRBD1 (5 bases). V was trimmed by 4 bases and J by 3 bases, leaving 7 bases between them. Germline values: CDR1 MGHRA, CDR2 YSYEKL. The CDR3 is made up of 12 amino acids.

The chain has TRBV11-2 and TRBJ2-7; no clear D gene. Between the trimmed V and J ends, which lost 0 bases and 3 bases, there was a span of 9 bases. The CDR3 totals 14 residues. Germline CDR1 SGHAT, CDR2 FQNNGV. The CDR3 protein is CASSLDVASYEQYF. The CDR3 DNA sequence: TGTGCCAGCAGCTTAGACGTGGCGAGCTACGAGCAGTACTTC.

The rearrangement uses TRBV5-1 and TRBJ2-1, with 10 bases identical to TRBD2. V shed 4 bases, J shed 0 bases, and the junction held 1 base outside the gene matches. Germline loops: CDR1 SGHRS, CDR2 YFSETQ. The CDR3 spans 15 residues. This chain's CDR3 is CASSPSGSSYNEQFF. As DNA, the CDR3 is TGCGCCAGCAGCCCTAGCGGGAGCTCCTACAATGAGCAGTTCTTC. Supplemented by reference TRBV5-1 and TRBJ2-1, the full variable domain reads KAGVTQTPRYLIKTRGQQVTLSCSPISGHRSVSWYQQTPGQGLQFLFEYFSETQRNKGNFPGRFSGRQFSNSRSEMNVSTLELGDSALYLCASSPSGSSYNEQFFGPGTRLTVL.

This clone appeared a single time. The chain recombines TRBV28 with TRBJ1-3; D is unresolved. Germline V lookup: CDR1 MDHEN, CDR2 SYDVKM. Between the trimmed V and J ends, which lost 11 bases and 0 bases, there was a span of 14 bases. The CDR3 has 14 residues. Here the CDR3 reads CAGLDIYSGNTIYF. The CDR3 coding sequence is TGTGCCGGCCTAGACATTTACTCTGGAAACACCATATATTTT. Full variable domain (remainder filled in from reference TRBV28 and TRBJ1-3): DVKVTQSSRYLVKRTGEKVFLECVQDMDHENMFWYRQDPGLGLRLIYFSYDVKMKEKGDIPEGYSVSREKKERFSLILESASTNQTSMYLCAGLDIYSGNTIYFGEGSWLTVV.

The chain links TRBV5-1 to TRBJ1-5; D not resolved. Germline V gene lookup returns CDR1 SGHRS and CDR2 YFSETQ. V lost 2 bases, J lost 4 bases, and 13 bases lay in between. The CDR3 loop spans 15 amino acids. The CDR3 DNA is TGCGCCAGCAGCTTTTCTGGGAACGAAAATCAGCCCCAGCATTTT. This codes for CASSFSGNENQPQHF.

This chain joins TRBV28 and TRBJ2-7, with D possibly being TRBD1 (5 bases). The CDR3 contains 13 residues. Trimming removed 6 bases at V and 0 bases at J, with 9 bases between. Germline CDR1 is MDHEN and CDR2 is SYDVKM. DNA of the CDR3: TGTGCCAGCAGCCCAGGGTCCTCCTACGAGCAGTACTTC. It specifies CASSPGSSYEQYF.

Concerning this clone: Germline and junction disagree at one end, which may indicate a read error. The chain couples TRBV15 to TRBJ2-1; tentative D call: TRBD2 (5 bases). The CDR3 length is 16 residues. Germline loops: CDR1 LNHNV, CDR2 YYDKDF (reference sequence). The CDR3 nucleotides read TGTGCCACCAGCAGAGATCGAGGGCTCTCCAACAATGAGCAGTTCTTC. Translation: CATSRDRGLSNNEQFF.

This sequence joins TRBV7-9 and TRBJ2-2, with D tentatively TRBD2 (5 bases). The length of the CDR3 is 15 residues. The V gene's germline CDR1 is SEHNR and CDR2 FQNEAQ (reference sequence). Trimming took 3 bases from V and 7 from J, leaving 15 bases between them. Here the CDR3 reads CASSFRKRAGGELFF. The CDR3 DNA reads TGTGCCAGCAGCTTTAGAAAGAGGGCAGGCGGGGAGCTGTTTTTT.

The chain couples TRBV27 to TRBJ2-2; weak D call: TRBD1 (5 bases). V was cut by 4 bases and J by 6 bases, with 15 bases left in between. The CDR3 length is 15 residues. Germline V lookup: CDR1 MNHEY, CDR2 SMNVEV (reference sequence). CDR3 sequence (DNA): TGTGCCAGCAGTTGGGCCAGGGCCTCGCCCGGGGAGCTGTTTTTT. Its protein is CASSWARASPGELFF.

The chain uses TRBV11-2 and TRBJ2-1, with D perhaps matching TRBD1 or TRBD2 (6 bases each). Germline CDR1 is SGHAT and CDR2 is FQNNGV. The CDR3 is 14 amino acids. Deletions cut 11 bases from V and 3 bases from J, with 17 bases between. The CDR3 here is CAAAIGGYYNEQFF. The DNA for the CDR3 is TGTGCCGCCGCCATAGGGGGGTACTACAATGAGCAGTTCTTC.

The table lists this clone with a count of one. The J gene is TRBJ1-4, the V gene TRBV10-3, with 9 bases lining up with TRBD1. Germline CDR1 reads ENHRY; CDR2 reads SYGVKD. J lost 8 bases, V lost 2 bases, and 3 bases had no gene match. This CDR3 contains 14 residues. CDR3 coding DNA: TGTGCCATCAGTGAGCCCGACAGGGGGGAAAAACTGTTTTTT. This codes for CAISEPDRGEKLFF.

The chain has TRBV5-4 and TRBJ2-5; D call uncertain. The germline gives CDR1 SGHNT, CDR2 YYREEE (reference sequence). CDR3 length equals 13 residues. V lost 0 bases to trimming and J lost 2 bases, with 5 bases between them. As DNA, the CDR3 is TGTGCCAGCAGCTTGGCGTCTCAAGAGACCCAGTACTTC. This encodes CASSLASQETQYF.

The V gene is TRBV28, the J gene TRBJ1-2; no clear D gene. Trimming left V 1 base short and J 8 bases short, with 14 bases between. Germline CDR1 is MDHEN and CDR2 is SYDVKM. The CDR3 has 14 amino acids. The CDR3 reads CASSLSGFRIGYTF. The CDR3, as DNA: TGTGCCAGCAGTTTATCTGGATTCCGGATCGGCTACACCTTC.

V is TRBV6-1 and J is TRBJ2-6; D gene ambiguous. The germline CDR1 and CDR2 sequences are MNHNS and SASEGT. This CDR3 has 15 residues. The V end was cut by 3 bases, the J end by 0 bases, with 6 bases between. The DNA of the CDR3 is TGTGCCAGCAGTGAGGTGTACTCTGGGGCCAACGTCCTGACTTTC. Residues: CASSEVYSGANVLTF.

Worth noting for this clone: The junction departs from germline at one end; a sequencing error may be responsible. This sequence joins TRBV7-9 and TRBJ2-5, with a possible D match to TRBD2 (6 bases). The CDR3 loop spans 17 amino acids. Germline CDR1 reads SEHNR; CDR2 reads FQNEAQ (reference sequence). CDR3 DNA sequence: TGTGCCAGCAGCCTAGCATTTTCTATGCTAGCGCGGGAGACCCAGTACTTC. Translated: CASSLAFSMLARETQYF.

The genes are TRBV21-1 and TRBJ2-5; the listed D gene, TRBD2, was not tested against the DNA. TRBV21-1 corresponds to a pseudogene. CDR3 length: 16 amino acids. The CDR3 nucleotides are TGTGCCAGCAGCAAAGCGACTAGCGGGCCCTGGGAGACCCAGTACTTC. Its protein product is CASSKATSGPWETQYF.

The rearrangement links TRBV11-2 to TRBJ2-3; weak D call: TRBD2 (6 bases). Trimming took 7 bases from V and 2 from J, leaving 13 bases between them. The length of the CDR3 is 14 residues. Germline assignment: CDR1 SGHAT and CDR2 FQNNGV. The CDR3 is CASTPWGVTDTQYF. The CDR3 nucleotides are TGTGCCAGCACCCCTTGGGGGGTCACAGATACGCAGTATTTT.

The chain recombines TRBV28 with TRBJ2-7, with unresolved D. The length of the CDR3 is 15 residues. Trimming stripped 1 base from V and 1 base from J, with 11 bases between. CDR1 and CDR2 from the germline V gene are MDHEN and SYDVKM. The CDR3 DNA reads as TGTGCCAGCAGTTTATTAGGGTTTCCGTCCTACGAGCAGTACTTC. Protein: CASSLLGFPSYEQYF.

This chain joins TRBV6-1 and TRBJ2-7, with a weak D call TRBD1 (5 bases). CDR1 MNHNS and CDR2 SASEGT come from the germline V gene. The CDR3 has 14 residues. V was trimmed by 7 bases and J by 6 bases, leaving 19 bases between them. The CDR3 spells CASITQGARSEQYF. DNA of the CDR3: TGTGCCAGCATTACGCAGGGTGCACGTTCCGAGCAGTACTTC.

The table lists this clone with a count of one. V gene TRBV27 combines with J gene TRBJ2-7; 11 bases are shared with TRBD2. This CDR3 comprises 15 residues. Germline V lookup: CDR1 MNHEY, CDR2 SMNVEV (reference sequence). Trimming at V came to 3 bases and at J to 12 bases, leaving 13 bases not matched to a gene. The CDR3 DNA follows: TGTGCCAGCAGTTTCGCCGGGACTAGCGGTTTCAGTCGGTACTTC. The encoded protein is CASSFAGTSGFSRYF.

V usage is TRBV6-5 and J usage is TRBJ2-7, with D unclear. This CDR3 is built from 14 residues. Trimming removed 3 bases from V and 2 bases from J, with 11 bases in between. Germline V lookup: CDR1 MNHEY, CDR2 SVGAGI. CDR3 in amino acids: CASSYSLTTYEQYF. The CDR3 nucleotides are TGTGCCAGCAGTTATAGCCTAACGACCTACGAGCAGTACTTC.

The rearrangement joins TRBV7-3 to TRBJ1-1, with D possibly being TRBD1 (6 bases). The CDR3 runs to 14 residues. CDR1 and CDR2 from the germline V gene are SGHTA and FQGTGA. The germline V and J ends were trimmed by 5 bases and 2 bases, with 12 bases remaining between them. The CDR3 loop reads CASSPRGDNTEAFF. The CDR3 coding sequence is TGTGCCAGCAGCCCTAGGGGGGATAACACTGAAGCTTTCTTT.

The chain couples TRBV28 to TRBJ2-1; 10 nucleotides line up with TRBD2. CDR3 length: 16 residues. J lost 9 bases, V lost 3 bases, and 11 bases had no gene match. Germline V gene sequence: CDR1 MDHEN, CDR2 SYDVKM. The CDR3 sequence: CASSFEPSGSWGEQFF. The DNA for the CDR3 is TGTGCCAGCAGTTTTGAGCCTAGCGGGAGTTGGGGTGAGCAGTTCTTC.

The rearrangement joins TRBV5-6 to TRBJ2-2; TRBD2 matches 16 bases. In germline, CDR1 is SGHDT, CDR2 YYEEEE. V dropped 1 base and J dropped 6; count of bases not matched to a gene: 6. This CDR3 has 18 amino acids. CDR3 in DNA: TGTGCCAGCAGCTTGCTCGGGACTAGCGGGAGGGCAGCCGGGGAGCTGTTTTTT. Amino acids: CASSLLGTSGRAAGELFF.

This clone was counted a single time. The CDR3 DNA reads TGTGTCGACAGGGTTTATTTTGGAAACACCATATATTTT. Amino acids: CVDRVYFGNTIYF. V and J are TRBV6-4 and TRBJ1-3, with TRBD1 matching 7 bases. The CDR3 is 13 amino acids. CDR1 is MRHNA, CDR2 SNTAGT, per germline.

The chain employs TRBV3-1 (or the pseudogene TRBV3-2) and TRBJ1-4; D might be TRBD1 (5 bases). The CDR3 covers 14 residues. V gave up 4 bases and J gave up 8 bases, with 14 bases separating them. CDR1 and CDR2 (germline): LGHDT, YNNKEL (reference sequence). The CDR3 DNA reads as TGTGCCAGCAGCCCCCGGGACCGAGGGGAAAAACTGTTTTTT. As protein: CASSPRDRGEKLFF.

The CDR3 DNA sequence: TGTGCCAGCAGTTTTGGGACAGGGACCTACGAGCAGTACTTC. Translation gives CASSFGTGTYEQYF. V usage is TRBV28 and J usage is TRBJ2-7, with 9 bases that match TRBD1. Germline trimming cut 3 bases from V and 2 bases from J; bases unmatched to any gene: 2. Germline V gives CDR1 MDHEN, CDR2 SYDVKM. The CDR3 has 14 amino acids.

This chain uses TRBV6-6 with TRBJ2-1; D gene ambiguous. Germline-derived CDR1 and CDR2 are MNHNY and SVGAGI (reference sequence). V was pared by 6 bases and J by 9 bases, with 6 bases between. There are 10 residues in the CDR3. CDR3 nucleotide sequence: TGTGCCAGCAGGAAGGGTGAGCAGTTCTTC. Translated, it gives CASRKGEQFF.

The CDR3 DNA reads TGCGCCAGCAGCTTGGACACTGGGTCCGCCGGGGCACCCCTCCACTTT. This translates into CASSLDTGSAGAPLHF. The chain carries TRBV5-1 and TRBJ1-6; D ambiguous. Germline CDR1 reads SGHRS; CDR2 reads YFSETQ. V was cut by 0 bases and J by 11 bases, with 18 bases left in between. CDR3 length: 16 amino acids.